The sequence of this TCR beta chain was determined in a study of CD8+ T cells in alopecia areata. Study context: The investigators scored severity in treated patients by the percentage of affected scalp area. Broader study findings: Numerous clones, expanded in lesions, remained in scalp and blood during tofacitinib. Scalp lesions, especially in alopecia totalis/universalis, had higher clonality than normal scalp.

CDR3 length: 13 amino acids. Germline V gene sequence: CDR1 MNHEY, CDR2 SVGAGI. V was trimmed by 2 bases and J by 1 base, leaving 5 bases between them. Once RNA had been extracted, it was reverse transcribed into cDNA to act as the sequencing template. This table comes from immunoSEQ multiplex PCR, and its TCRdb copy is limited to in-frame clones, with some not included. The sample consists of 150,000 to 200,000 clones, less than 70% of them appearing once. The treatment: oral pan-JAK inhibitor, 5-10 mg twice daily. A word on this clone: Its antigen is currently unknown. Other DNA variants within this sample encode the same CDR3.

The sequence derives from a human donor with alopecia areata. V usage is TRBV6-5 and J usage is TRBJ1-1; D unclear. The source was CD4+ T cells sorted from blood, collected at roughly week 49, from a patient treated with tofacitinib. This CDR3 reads CASSYRGNTEAFF. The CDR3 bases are TGTGCCAGCAGTTACAGAGGGAACACTGAAGCTTTCTTT.